This TCR beta chain was recorded in a study of T cell responses to AZD1222 COVID-19 vaccine. Study outcomes and limitations: Females made up more of the donors, who were largely white British, and clonal diversity may have come out too low. Two AZD1222 doses significantly raised spike-specific TCR breadth and depth over controls. Mapped onto spike, vaccine-associated CD4 TCRs spanned it and were dominant at 160-218 and 743-854.

Sequencing was performed with immunoSEQ multiplex PCR; in TCRdb, only in-frame clones are kept and a portion is missing. The sample has fewer than 200,000 clones; approximately 91% are singletons. CDR3 size: 15 residues. With 0 bases removed from V and 1 base from J, the gap between germline ends came to 7 bases. Germline V CDR1 and CDR2: MNHEY, SVGEGT. A note on this clone: Its antigen is not known.

The receptor comes from an adult who received the AZD1222 COVID-19 vaccine. The rearrangement joins TRBV6-2 or TRBV6-3 to TRBJ1-5; maybe TRBD1 (6 bases). The material sequenced was peripheral blood, taken 28 days after the second AZD1222 dose. The CDR3 DNA follows: TGTGCCAGCAGTTACTCGAGGGGGAGCAATCAGCCCCAGCATTTT. It codes for CASSYSRGSNQPQHF.